These 8 T cell receptor beta chains were all obtained from the same sample, sequenced in a study of post-analysis software for immune sequencing data. Points from the study as a whole: With TRBV5-6, TRBV5-1 and TRBV20-1 included, about five TRBV segments were more frequent in patients than in controls.

Libraries were made from TCR beta cDNA, and they carried unique molecular identifiers. From the PCR reads, TCRdb called clonotypes with MiXCR, one entry per CDR3 protein. The repertoire includes roughly 430,000 distinct CDR3 sequences, more than 30% of them detected once, and under 9% sits in the top ten. Antigens for these TCRs are unknown. The sample consisted of blood. The receptors shown here come from a girl aged 2 to 9 with multiple sclerosis.

The chain links TRBV6-2 or TRBV6-3 to TRBJ2-5, with unresolved D. The V gene's germline CDR1 is MNHEY and CDR2 SVGEGT. This CDR3 region has 16 residues. Trimming removed 0 bases from V and 5 bases from J, with 16 bases in between. The CDR3 sequence: CASSYSKSIVGETQYF. The CDR3 coding sequence is TGTGCCAGCAGTTACTCTAAAAGTATTGTAGGGGAGACCCAGTACTTC.

The J gene is TRBJ2-1, the V gene TRBV7-9; 8 bases fit TRBD1. Germline V gene data show CDR1 as SEHNR and CDR2 as FQNEAQ (reference sequence). The J segment lost 3 bases and the V segment lost 4 bases, leaving 2 bases of the junction unmatched. CDR3 length: 14 amino acids. CDR3 region: CASSSTGDYNEQFF. The DNA for the CDR3 is TGTGCCAGCAGCTCGACAGGGGACTACAATGAGCAGTTCTTC. The full variable domain, completed using reference TRBV7-9 and TRBJ2-1, is DTGVSQNPRHKITKRGQNVTFRCDPISEHNRLYWYRQTLGQGPEFLTYFQNEAQLEKSRLLSDRFSAERPKGSFSTLEIQRTEQGDSAMYLCASSSTGDYNEQFFGPGTRLTVL.

The V gene is TRBV3-1, the J gene TRBJ2-7, with D possibly matching TRBD2 (5 bases). The CDR3 consists of 20 residues. Germline CDR1 is LGHDT and CDR2 is YNNKEL (reference sequence). V was cut by 1 base and J by 3 bases, with 28 bases left in between. The CDR3 DNA reads as TGTGCCAGCAGCCAAGGAACGGGCGGGCCGGTGGGGTTTAGTCTCTACGAGCAGTACTTC. Translation gives CASSQGTGGPVGFSLYEQYF.

The chain couples TRBV20-1 to TRBJ2-5; D perhaps matches TRBD2 (7 bases). The germline CDR1 and CDR2 sequences are DFQATT and SNEGSKA (reference sequence). Trimming cost V 3 bases and J 2 bases, with 22 bases left between them. The CDR3 loop spans 17 amino acids. The CDR3 loop is CSASQDSGVTEQETQYF. The CDR3 DNA is TGCAGTGCTAGCCAGGACAGCGGGGTCACGGAACAAGAGACCCAGTACTTC.

The V gene is TRBV27, the J gene TRBJ1-5, with D perhaps TRBD1 (5 bases). Trimming removed 6 bases from V and 4 bases from J, with 16 bases in between. CDR1 and CDR2 from the germline V gene are MNHEY and SMNVEV (reference sequence). The CDR3 runs 15 residues. The CDR3 loop reads CASRDGGGINQPQHF. CDR3 nucleotides: TGTGCCAGCAGGGACGGGGGGGGGATAAATCAGCCCCAGCATTTT.

This clonotype was seen many times. The rearrangement links TRBV7-2 to TRBJ2-7, with a possible D match to TRBD1 (8 bases). The CDR3 covers 13 residues. Germline values: CDR1 SGHTA, CDR2 FQGNSA. With 7 bases removed from V and 5 bases from J, the gap between germline ends came to 15 bases. The CDR3: CASTRQGRDEQYF. The CDR3 region has the DNA TGTGCCAGCACCCGACAGGGGAGGGACGAGCAGTACTTC.

This chain joins TRBV4-1 and TRBJ1-2; the D is unclear. Looked up from germline, CDR1 is MGHRA and CDR2 is YSYEKL. Between the trimmed V and J ends, which lost 3 bases and 4 bases, there was a span of 24 bases. The CDR3 spans 18 residues. The CDR3 nucleotides are TGCGCCAGCAGCCATCAAGGGCGGTCCCGGGTCCTGTCCTATGGCTACACCTTC. It is translated as CASSHQGRSRVLSYGYTF.

This clonotype was observed a few times. The chain links TRBV7-3 to TRBJ2-5; 8 bases map to TRBD2. The CDR3 has 18 residues. With V trimmed by 3 bases and J by 5 bases, 17 bases remained unmatched. The germline CDR1 and CDR2 sequences are SGHTA and FQGTGA. The CDR3 protein is CASSFPPRSGRRKETQYF. The DNA of the CDR3 is TGTGCCAGCAGCTTTCCCCCGAGGAGCGGGAGAAGGAAGGAGACCCAGTACTTC.